This paragraph reports one T cell receptor (beta chain). This specimen belongs to a study of blood T cell repertoires in COVID-19. Overall study: T cells, B-cell-depleted T cells, or PBMCs provided the cDNA or gDNA that served as material.

In the authors' workflow: Counts of nucleated cells, estimated from reference gene primer amplification, were obtained. Sequenced by immunoSEQ multiplex PCR; TCRdb stores in-frame clones only, minus some. The DNA was the basis for D and trimming; V, J and clone size are from that table. The data hold about 71,000 clones, with 82% observed a single time. Germline V gives CDR1 LGHNT, CDR2 FRNRAP. The CDR3 runs to 13 residues. V shed 8 bases and J 2 bases; nucleotides not matched to a gene: 5. This clonotype originated in an elderly woman with acute or convalescent COVID-19. This chain links TRBV12-5 with TRBJ2-5; 7 bases map to TRBD1. The sample consisted of peripheral blood. The CDR3 DNA follows: TGTGCTAGTAGAAAGGGACAGCAAGAGACCCAGTACTTC. Translating it yields CASRKGQQETQYF.